The 8 T cell receptor beta chains below were found in one sample sequenced in a study of shared clonotypes between healthy human individuals. Selected positively for CCR7 and CD45RO-negative, naive CD8 cells excluded terminally differentiated effector memory CD45RA+ cells. Generated by immunoSEQ multiplex PCR, the TCRdb table keeps only in-frame clones and is missing some. The sample includes about 2.2 million clones, around 93% of them seen just once. The specimen sequenced was naive CD8+ T cells from PBMCs. These receptors came from a man younger than 30 in good health. Some clones in this sample may be carry-over from other donors' samples.

The gene calls are TRBV19 and TRBJ1-3; D uncertain. Trimming pared 6 bases from V and 0 bases from J, leaving 9 bases between. CDR3 length equals 14 residues. In germline, CDR1 is LNHDA, CDR2 SQIVND (reference sequence). For the CDR3, the DNA is TGTGCCAGTAGGACCACCAGCTCTGGAAACACCATATATTTT. This gives the protein CASRTTSSGNTIYF.

The CDR3 DNA reads as TGTGCCAGCAGTTACTCAGAACAGGGGTACGAGCAGTACTTC. Amino acids: CASSYSEQGYEQYF. The chain is built from TRBV6-6 and TRBJ2-7; 7 nucleotides align to TRBD1. The CDR3 extends over 14 amino acids. Germline CDR1 reads MNHNY; CDR2 reads SVGAGI (reference sequence). V lost 0 bases and J lost 4; bases outside the gene matches: 3.

This clone was seen only once. This chain links TRBV5-8 with TRBJ1-3, with 7 bases matching TRBD1. With 5 bases clipped from V and 2 bases from J, the junction kept 4 bases outside the gene matches. Germline CDR1 and CDR2: SGHTS and YDEGEE. The CDR3 has 14 residues. This CDR3 is CASSLQGTGNTIYF. CDR3 nucleotides: TGTGCCAGCAGTTTACAGGGGACTGGAAACACCATATATTTT.

CDR3 in DNA: TGTGCCAGCAACGACGGGACAGACAACGAGCAGTACTTC. This gives the protein CASNDGTDNEQYF. The chain recombines TRBV6-1 with TRBJ2-7; 7 nucleotides match TRBD1. Germline CDR1 MNHNS, CDR2 SASEGT. V shed 7 bases, J shed 5 bases, and the junction held 8 bases outside the gene matches. This CDR3 comprises 13 residues.

This clone was picked up one time. The chain uses TRBV27 and TRBJ2-7, with D possibly being TRBD2 (5 bases). The V and J ends lost 4 bases and 3 bases respectively, with 10 bases between them. This CDR3 has 13 amino acids. Germline V gene sequence: CDR1 MNHEY, CDR2 SMNVEV (reference sequence). The CDR3 DNA reads TGTGCCAGCAGTTCAGGACTGATCTACGAGCAGTACTTC. Protein: CASSSGLIYEQYF.

This clone was detected only once. V gene TRBV2 combines with J gene TRBJ2-7; perhaps TRBD1 as D (7 bases). Per the germline V gene, CDR1 is SNHLY and CDR2 is FYNNEI. V was trimmed by 1 base and J by 5 bases, leaving 12 bases between them. The CDR3 runs to 14 residues. The CDR3 DNA reads TGTGCCAGCAGTGAAGGCAGGGGGGAAGACGAGCAGTACTTC. Amino acid sequence: CASSEGRGEDEQYF.

The chain links TRBV27 to TRBJ2-3, with 7 bases matching TRBD1. V shed 1 base, J shed 1 base, and the junction held 2 bases outside the gene matches. In germline, CDR1 is MNHEY, CDR2 SMNVEV (reference sequence). The CDR3 has 15 amino acids. The CDR3 sequence: CASSLLRGRTDTQYF. CDR3 coding DNA: TGTGCCAGCAGTTTATTGAGGGGGCGCACAGATACGCAGTATTTT.

For this clone: Germline and junction disagree at one end, which may indicate a read error. The chain has TRBV6-1 and TRBJ2-1; 8 nucleotides align to TRBD2. CDR3 length: 16 amino acids. The germline V gene has CDR1 MNHNS and CDR2 SASEGT. DNA for the CDR3: TGTGCCAGCGGTGAATGGCGGGGGGCCTCCTACAATGAGCAGTTCTTC. Its protein product is CASGEWRGASYNEQFF.